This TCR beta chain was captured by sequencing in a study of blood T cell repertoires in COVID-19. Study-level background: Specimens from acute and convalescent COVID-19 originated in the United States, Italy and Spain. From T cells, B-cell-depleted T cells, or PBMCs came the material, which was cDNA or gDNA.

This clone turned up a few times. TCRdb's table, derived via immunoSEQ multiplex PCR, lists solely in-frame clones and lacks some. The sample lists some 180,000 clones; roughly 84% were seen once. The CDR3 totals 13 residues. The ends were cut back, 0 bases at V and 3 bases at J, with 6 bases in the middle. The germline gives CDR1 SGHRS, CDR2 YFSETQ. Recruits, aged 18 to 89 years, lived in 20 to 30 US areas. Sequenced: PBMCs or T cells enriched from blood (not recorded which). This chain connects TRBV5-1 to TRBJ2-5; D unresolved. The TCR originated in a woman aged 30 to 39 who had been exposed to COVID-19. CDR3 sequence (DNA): TGCGCCAGCAGCTTGGGGGCTGAAGAGACCCAGTACTTC. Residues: CASSLGAEETQYF.